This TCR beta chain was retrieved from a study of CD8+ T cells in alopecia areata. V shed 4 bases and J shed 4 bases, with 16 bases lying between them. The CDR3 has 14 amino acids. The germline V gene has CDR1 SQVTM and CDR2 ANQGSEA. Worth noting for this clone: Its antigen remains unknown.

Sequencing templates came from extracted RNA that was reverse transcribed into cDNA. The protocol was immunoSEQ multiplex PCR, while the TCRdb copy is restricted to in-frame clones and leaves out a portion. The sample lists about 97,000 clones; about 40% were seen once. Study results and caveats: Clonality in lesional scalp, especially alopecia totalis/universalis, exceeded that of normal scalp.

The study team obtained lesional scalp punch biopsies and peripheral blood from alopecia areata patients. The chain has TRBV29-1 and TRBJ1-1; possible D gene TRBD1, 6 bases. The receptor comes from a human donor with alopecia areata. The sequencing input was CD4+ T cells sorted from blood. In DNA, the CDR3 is TGCAGCGTTGGGCAGGGGTTCCTGGCCACTGAAGCTTTCTTT. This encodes CSVGQGFLATEAFF.